This is a list of T cell receptor beta chains from one sample in a study of OX40 agonist ivuxolimab in advanced cancers. Produced via immunoSEQ multiplex PCR; TCRdb's table is partial and in-frame only. Of roughly 90,000 clones detected, approximately 90% appear once; the ten largest clones hold roughly 0.77%. The sample here was CD4+ or CD8+ T cells sorted from blood, taken in a trial of the OX40 agonist ivuxolimab. These receptors were obtained from an adult with an advanced solid tumor such as melanoma, head and neck, liver or kidney cancer. Both conserved end residues are part of each CDR3. D genes are given only for firm matches. A row's size may be missing; if present it is once, few, many or a size class.

v_call	clone_size	j_call	d_call	cdr3_aa	cdr3_nt
TRBV7-3	.	TRBJ2-3	.	CASSHSWGDTQYF	TGTGCCAGCAGCCACAGTTGGGGCGATACGCAGTATTTT
TRBV5-1	.	TRBJ2-1	.	CASSLDTASSNEQFF	TGCGCCAGCAGCTTGGATACTGCTTCGAGCAATGAGCAGTTCTTC
TRBV5-1	.	TRBJ2-7	.	CASSSLGSPLSYEQYF	TGCGCCAGCAGCTCACTCGGTAGCCCTCTCTCCTACGAGCAGTACTTC
TRBV5-5	once	TRBJ2-5	.	CASSFQSSETQYF	TGTGCCAGCAGCTTTCAGTCGAGTGAGACCCAGTACTTC
TRBV19	.	TRBJ2-3	TRBD2	CASSIGFEGRETDTQYF	TGTGCCAGTAGTATAGGATTTGAGGGGAGGGAGACAGATACGCAGTATTTT
TRBV4-3	.	TRBJ2-2	.	CASSQEHRSFTGELFF	TGCGCCAGCAGCCAAGAGCATAGAAGTTTCACCGGGGAGCTGTTTTTT
TRBV19	.	TRBJ1-6	.	CASRIDSYYNSPLHF	TGTGCCAGTAGAATCGACAGCTACTATAATTCACCCCTCCACTTT
TRBV30	.	TRBJ1-3	.	CAWSGGGNTIYF	TGTGCCTGGAGTGGGGGTGGAAACACCATATATTTT
TRBV5-4	.	TRBJ2-5	.	CASSLGGSSRETQYF	TGTGCCAGCAGCTTGGGAGGATCGAGCAGGGAGACCCAGTACTTC
TRBV19	.	TRBJ2-1	.	CATARGFAGSSNEQFF	TGTGCCACCGCGAGGGGGTTCGCGGGGTCTTCCAATGAGCAGTTCTTC
TRBV30	.	TRBJ1-6	.	CAWSLSYNSPLHF	TGTGCCTGGAGTTTGTCTTATAATTCACCCCTCCACTTT
TRBV5-3	.	TRBJ1-5	TRBD1	CARSGRDRGPNQPQHF	TGTGCCAGAAGCGGGCGAGACAGGGGCCCTAATCAGCCCCAGCATTTT
TRBV5-4	.	TRBJ2-7	.	CASRVTGKDEQYF	TGTGCCAGCAGGGTAACAGGGAAAGACGAGCAGTACTTC
TRBV5-5	.	TRBJ2-2	TRBD1	CASSYRQGSTGELFF	TGTGCCAGCAGCTATCGACAGGGGTCGACCGGGGAGCTGTTTTTT
TRBV7-6	.	TRBJ2-2	.	CASSLTRANTGELFF	TGTGCCAGCAGTCTTACAAGGGCGAACACCGGGGAGCTGTTTTTT
TRBV4-1	.	TRBJ2-5	.	CASSQVGSLRETQYF	TGCGCCAGCAGCCAAGTGGGCAGCCTCCGGGAGACCCAGTACTTC
TRBV7-7	.	TRBJ2-7	TRBD2	CASSPGRGGYYEQYF	TGTGCCAGCAGCCCAGGGCGCGGGGGGTATTACGAGCAGTACTTC